The T cell receptor beta chain described here comes from a study of T cell changes during pregnancy in multiple sclerosis. CDR3 size: 14 residues. Germline V gives CDR1 SNHLY, CDR2 FYNNEI. Trimming took 7 bases from V and 2 from J, leaving 12 bases between them. Measured with immunoSEQ multiplex PCR; TCRdb has only the in-frame clones, and not every one. The profile shows roughly 30,000 clones, 93% of them singletons. Sequencing used CD4+ T cells from peripheral blood mononuclear cells, obtained in the second trimester of pregnancy. The chain couples TRBV2 to TRBJ1-5; D unclear. The clonotype was recovered from a female donor with multiple sclerosis, enrolled in a pregnancy study. CDR3 sequence reads: CASNGEFRNQPQHF. For the CDR3, the DNA is TGTGCCAGCAATGGAGAGTTTCGCAATCAGCCCCAGCATTTT.